One sample yielded the 15 T cell receptor beta chains listed below, sequenced in a study of T-cell reconstitution after alpha-beta-depleted transplantation in children. Construction of the TCRbeta library involved unique molecular identifiers. TCRdb itself ran the PCR reads through MiXCR, one entry per CDR3 protein. The repertoire holds about 580,000 distinct CDR3 sequences, roughly 27% seen once, with around a third in the top ten. The material sequenced was PBMCs, taken before TCRalphabeta/CD19-depleted stem cell transplant. The receptors were sampled from a boy under three years old with Wiskott-Aldrich syndrome, due to receive a stem cell transplant.

A few counts support this clonotype. The chain has TRBV29-1 and TRBJ2-5; 9 bases map to TRBD2. The CDR3 runs 12 residues. The V segment lost 7 bases and the J segment 3 bases; nucleotides outside the gene matches: 3. CDR1 and CDR2 (germline): SQVTM, ANQGSEA. The DNA of the CDR3 is TGCAGCGGCCGACTAGCGGAAGAGACCCAGTACTTC. Translated: CSGRLAEETQYF. The whole variable domain, filled in from reference TRBV29-1 and TRBJ2-5, reads SAVISQKPSRDICQRGTSLTIQCQVDSQVTMMFWYRQQPGQSLTLIATANQGSEATYESGFVIDKFPISRPNLTFSTLTVSNMSPEDSSIYLCSGRLAEETQYFGPGTRLLVL.

The table lists this clonotype with a few counts. V gene TRBV5-1 combines with J gene TRBJ2-7; 9 bases match TRBD1. Losses at the gene ends were 1 base for V and 5 bases for J; bases not matched to a gene: 4. CDR1 and CDR2 from the germline V gene are SGHRS and YFSETQ. This CDR3 region has 14 residues. The CDR3 region has the DNA TGCGCCAGCAGCTTGTGGGACAGGGAGGACGAGCAGTACTTC. It codes for CASSLWDREDEQYF.

A few counts support this clonotype. The chain employs TRBV10-3 and TRBJ1-1; 8 nucleotides align to TRBD1. CDR1 and CDR2 (germline): ENHRY, SYGVKD. The CDR3 contains 13 residues. Germline trimming cut 6 bases from V and 5 bases from J; bases unmatched to any gene: 5. DNA of the CDR3: TGTGCCATCAGCAGGGGGCGGGAAACTGAAGCTTTCTTT. Translated: CAISRGRETEAFF.

The chain combines TRBV7-2 with TRBJ1-6; D is undetermined. Germline V gene lookup returns CDR1 SGHTA and CDR2 FQGNSA. Trimming pared 2 bases from V and 8 bases from J, leaving 4 bases between. The CDR3 runs 12 residues. DNA for the CDR3: TGTGCCAGCAGCTTACCTTATTCACCCCTCCACTTT. Its translation: CASSLPYSPLHF.

This clonotype has more than one count but fewer than ten. This chain joins TRBV28 and TRBJ1-1; the D gene is possibly TRBD1 (5 bases). Trimming left V 6 bases short and J 2 bases short, with 16 bases between. This CDR3 has 15 residues. Germline-derived CDR1 and CDR2 are MDHEN and SYDVKM. CDR3 in DNA: TGTGCCAGCAGACGTGCAACTCAGGGTAACACTGAAGCTTTCTTT. Its protein is CASRRATQGNTEAFF.

This chain joins TRBV7-8 and TRBJ2-7; 9 bases agree with TRBD2. Germline CDR1 SGHVS, CDR2 FQNEAQ. Trimming at V came to 5 bases and at J to 5 bases, leaving 10 bases not matched to a gene. The CDR3 totals 15 residues. Here the CDR3 DNA reads TGTGCCAGCAGCGACACTTGGCTAGCGGGAAACGAGCAGTACTTC. This gives the protein CASSDTWLAGNEQYF.

J is TRBJ1-2 and V is TRBV5-1; D gene unclear. With 2 bases removed from V and 8 bases from J, the gap between germline ends came to 13 bases. This CDR3 has 13 amino acids. CDR1 is SGHRS and CDR2 is YFSETQ in the germline V gene. The CDR3 loop is CASSFSGDEGYTF. In nucleotides, the CDR3 is TGCGCCAGCAGCTTTTCCGGGGATGAAGGCTACACCTTC.

This clonotype has just a few counts. This sequence joins TRBV10-3 and TRBJ2-2, with D possibly being TRBD1 (6 bases). The CDR3 is 14 residues long. The ends were cut back, 8 bases at V and 2 bases at J, with 12 bases in the middle. Germline V gene data show CDR1 as ENHRY and CDR2 as SYGVKD. The CDR3 coding sequence is TGTGCCATCTCCCAAGGGGGTAACACCGGGGAGCTGTTTTTT. Protein product: CAISQGGNTGELFF.

This clonotype was found a few times. The V and J genes are TRBV27 and TRBJ2-5; the match to TRBD2 covers 14 bases. In germline, CDR1 is MNHEY, CDR2 SMNVEV (reference sequence). This CDR3 is 18 amino acids long. Trimming took 2 bases from V and 4 from J; bases not matched to a gene: 9. CDR3 in amino acids: CASSLRGTSGRRGETQYF. The CDR3 bases are TGTGCCAGCAGTTTAAGGGGGACTAGCGGGAGAAGGGGAGAGACCCAGTACTTC.

This clonotype has a handful of counts. The chain has TRBV5-1 and TRBJ2-1, with D unclear. The length of the CDR3 is 15 residues. V lost 2 bases, J lost 7 bases, and 16 bases lay in between. Germline CDR1 and CDR2: SGHRS and YFSETQ. The CDR3 protein is CASSFSGEPNNEQFF. CDR3 nucleotide sequence: TGCGCCAGCAGCTTTTCAGGAGAACCTAATAATGAGCAGTTCTTC.

The chain has TRBV6-4 and TRBJ2-3; D is perhaps TRBD1 or TRBD2 (5 bases each). The CDR3 length is 14 residues. V dropped 5 bases and J dropped 1 base, with 10 bases sitting between them. Looked up from germline, CDR1 is MRHNA and CDR2 is SNTAGT. CDR3 coding DNA: TGTGCCAGCAGTCGGGACCACCGCACAGATACGCAGTATTTT. This codes for CASSRDHRTDTQYF.

The V call is TRBV7-2, the J call TRBJ2-7; tentatively, D is TRBD2 (5 bases). CDR3 length equals 12 residues. The V gene lost 5 bases and the J gene lost 7 bases, with 12 bases spanning the gap. The germline CDR1 and CDR2 sequences are SGHTA and FQGNSA. Written as DNA, the CDR3 is TGTGCCAGCAGCCAGGTCCGGGGAGAGCAGTACTTC. It encodes CASSQVRGEQYF.

This clonotype occurred a few times. The chain uses TRBV12-3 or TRBV12-4 and TRBJ2-7; D is unclear. V was clipped by 3 bases and J by 1 base, with 10 bases between them. The CDR3 has 14 amino acids. As DNA, the CDR3 is TGTGCCAGCAGTTTTCGCCTAGAATCCTACGAGCAGTACTTC. As protein: CASSFRLESYEQYF.

This clonotype was seen a few times. The CDR3 region is CASRHRQNQPQHF. The DNA for the CDR3 is TGTGCCAGCAGACATAGACAGAATCAGCCCCAGCATTTT. This chain connects TRBV12-3 or TRBV12-4 to TRBJ1-5, with a possible D match to TRBD1 (5 bases). This CDR3 is built from 13 residues. V dropped 6 bases and J dropped 4 bases, with 10 bases sitting between them.

The V and J genes are TRBV5-1 and TRBJ2-1, with D maybe TRBD1 (6 bases). V lost 4 bases and J 5 bases, leaving 25 bases between the germline ends. The CDR3 consists of 18 residues. Per the germline V gene, CDR1 is SGHRS and CDR2 is YFSETQ. CDR3 DNA: TGCGCCAGCAGCCCGATCCTGGACAGCCGCACATACAACAATGAGCAGTTCTTC. Its translation: CASSPILDSRTYNNEQFF.